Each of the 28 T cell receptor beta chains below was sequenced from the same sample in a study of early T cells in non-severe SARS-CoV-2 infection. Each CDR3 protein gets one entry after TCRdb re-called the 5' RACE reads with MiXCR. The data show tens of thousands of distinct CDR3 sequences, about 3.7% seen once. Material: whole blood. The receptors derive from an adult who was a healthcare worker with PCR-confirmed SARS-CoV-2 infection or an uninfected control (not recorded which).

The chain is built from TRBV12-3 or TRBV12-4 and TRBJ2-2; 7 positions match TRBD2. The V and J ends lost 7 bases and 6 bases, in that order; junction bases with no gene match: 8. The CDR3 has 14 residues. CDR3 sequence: CASTQTSYAGELFF. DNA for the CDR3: TGTGCCAGCACCCAGACTAGCTACGCCGGGGAGCTGTTTTTT.

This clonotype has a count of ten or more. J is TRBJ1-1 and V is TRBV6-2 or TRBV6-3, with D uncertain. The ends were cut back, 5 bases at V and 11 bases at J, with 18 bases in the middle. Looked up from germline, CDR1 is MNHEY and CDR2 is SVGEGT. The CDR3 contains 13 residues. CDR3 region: CASSPSGSLHAFF. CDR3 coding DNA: TGTGCCAGCAGTCCCTCCGGGAGCCTGCATGCTTTCTTT.

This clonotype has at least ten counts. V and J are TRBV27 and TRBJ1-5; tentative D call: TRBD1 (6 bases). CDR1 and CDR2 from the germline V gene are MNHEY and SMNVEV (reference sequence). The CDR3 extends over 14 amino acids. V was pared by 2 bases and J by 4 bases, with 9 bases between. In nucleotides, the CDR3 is TGTGCCAGCAGTTTAGAGGGGGGGAATCAGCCCCAGCATTTT. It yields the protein CASSLEGGNQPQHF.

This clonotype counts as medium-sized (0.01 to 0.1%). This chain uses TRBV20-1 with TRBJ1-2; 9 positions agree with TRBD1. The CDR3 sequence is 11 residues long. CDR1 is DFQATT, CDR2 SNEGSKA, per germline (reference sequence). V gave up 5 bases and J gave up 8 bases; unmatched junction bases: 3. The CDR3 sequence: CSAGQGRGYTF. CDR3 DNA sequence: TGCAGTGCTGGACAGGGGAGAGGCTACACCTTC.

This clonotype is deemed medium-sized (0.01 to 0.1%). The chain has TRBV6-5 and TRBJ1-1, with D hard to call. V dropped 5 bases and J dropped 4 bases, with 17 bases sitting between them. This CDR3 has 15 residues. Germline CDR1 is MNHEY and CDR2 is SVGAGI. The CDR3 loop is CASSPRAYEVTEAFF. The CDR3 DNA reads TGTGCCAGCAGTCCCCGGGCCTATGAGGTCACTGAAGCTTTCTTT.

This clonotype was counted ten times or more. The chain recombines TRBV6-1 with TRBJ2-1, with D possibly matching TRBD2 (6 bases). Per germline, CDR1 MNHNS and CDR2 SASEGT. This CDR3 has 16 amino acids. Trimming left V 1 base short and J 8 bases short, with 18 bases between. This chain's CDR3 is CASSEVDGWGGDEQFF. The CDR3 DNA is TGTGCCAGCAGTGAAGTGGACGGGTGGGGAGGCGATGAGCAGTTCTTC.

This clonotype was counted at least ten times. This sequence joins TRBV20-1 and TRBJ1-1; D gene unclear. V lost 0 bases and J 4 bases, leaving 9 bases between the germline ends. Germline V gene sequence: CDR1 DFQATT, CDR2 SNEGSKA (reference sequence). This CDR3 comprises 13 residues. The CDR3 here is CSARDRVSTEAFF. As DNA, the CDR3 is TGCAGTGCTAGAGATAGGGTATCCACTGAAGCTTTCTTT.

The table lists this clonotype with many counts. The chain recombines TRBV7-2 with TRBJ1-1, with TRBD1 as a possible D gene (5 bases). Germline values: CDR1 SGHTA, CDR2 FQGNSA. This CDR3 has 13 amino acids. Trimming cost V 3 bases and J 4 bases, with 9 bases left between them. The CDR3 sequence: CASSLVRGTEAFF. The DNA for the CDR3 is TGTGCCAGCAGCTTGGTAAGGGGCACTGAAGCTTTCTTT. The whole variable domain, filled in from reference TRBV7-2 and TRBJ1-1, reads GAGVSQSPSNKVTEKGKDVELRCDPISGHTALYWYRQSLGQGLEFLIYFQGNSAPDKSGLPSDRFSAERTGGSVSTLTIQRTQQEDSAVYLCASSLVRGTEAFFGQGTRLTVV.

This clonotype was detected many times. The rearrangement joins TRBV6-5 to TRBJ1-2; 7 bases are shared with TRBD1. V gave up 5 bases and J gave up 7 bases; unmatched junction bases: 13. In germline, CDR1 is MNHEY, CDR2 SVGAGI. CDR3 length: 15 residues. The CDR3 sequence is CASSSQQGKESGYTF. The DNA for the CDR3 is TGTGCCAGCAGTAGCCAACAGGGGAAGGAGAGTGGCTACACCTTC.

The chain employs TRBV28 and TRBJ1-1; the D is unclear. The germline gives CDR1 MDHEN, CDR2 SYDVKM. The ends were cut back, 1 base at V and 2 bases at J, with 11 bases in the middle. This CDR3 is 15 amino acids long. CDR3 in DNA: TGTGCCAGCAGTTTATTAGTGACGGGTAACACTGAAGCTTTCTTT. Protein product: CASSLLVTGNTEAFF.

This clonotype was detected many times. The CDR3 spells CATSGQGNQPQHF. CDR3 nucleotide sequence: TGTGCCACCAGTGGGCAAGGAAATCAGCCCCAGCATTTT. The chain carries TRBV24-1 and TRBJ1-5, with D unclear. This CDR3 comprises 13 residues. CDR1 is KGHDR and CDR2 is SFDVKD in the germline V gene. Trimming removed 5 bases from V and 4 bases from J, with 8 bases in between.

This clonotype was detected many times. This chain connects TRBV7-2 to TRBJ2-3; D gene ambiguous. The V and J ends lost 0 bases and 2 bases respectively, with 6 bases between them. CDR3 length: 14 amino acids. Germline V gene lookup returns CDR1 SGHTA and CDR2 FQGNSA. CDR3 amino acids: CASSLAGSTDTQYF. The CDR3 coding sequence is TGTGCCAGCAGCTTAGCGGGGTCCACAGATACGCAGTATTTT.

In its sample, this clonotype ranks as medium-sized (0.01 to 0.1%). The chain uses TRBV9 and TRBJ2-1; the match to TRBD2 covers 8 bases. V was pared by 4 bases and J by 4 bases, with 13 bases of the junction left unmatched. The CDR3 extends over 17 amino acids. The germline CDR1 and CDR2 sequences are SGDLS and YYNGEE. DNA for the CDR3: TGTGCCAGCAGCTTCTCCCCTCATAGCGGGGTTTACAATGAGCAGTTCTTC. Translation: CASSFSPHSGVYNEQFF.

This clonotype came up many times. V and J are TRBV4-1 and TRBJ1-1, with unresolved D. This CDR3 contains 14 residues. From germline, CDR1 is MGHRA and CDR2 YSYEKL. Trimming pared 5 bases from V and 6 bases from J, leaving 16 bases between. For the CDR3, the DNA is TGCGCCAGCAGCTTTTCGACATCTCTCCCTGAAGCTTTCTTT. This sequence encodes CASSFSTSLPEAFF.

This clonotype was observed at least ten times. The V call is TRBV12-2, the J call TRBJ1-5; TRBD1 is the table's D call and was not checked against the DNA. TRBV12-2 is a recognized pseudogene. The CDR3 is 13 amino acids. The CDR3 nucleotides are TGTGCAAGTCGCTTAGCAGGGGATCAGCCCCAGCATTTT. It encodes CASRLAGDQPQHF.

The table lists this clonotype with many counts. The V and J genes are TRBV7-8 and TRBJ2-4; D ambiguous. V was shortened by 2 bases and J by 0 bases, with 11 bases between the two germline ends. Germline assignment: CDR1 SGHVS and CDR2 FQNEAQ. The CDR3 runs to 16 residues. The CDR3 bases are TGTGCCAGCAGCTTATACCCCCAAGGAGCCAAAAACATTCAGTACTTC. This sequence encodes CASSLYPQGAKNIQYF.

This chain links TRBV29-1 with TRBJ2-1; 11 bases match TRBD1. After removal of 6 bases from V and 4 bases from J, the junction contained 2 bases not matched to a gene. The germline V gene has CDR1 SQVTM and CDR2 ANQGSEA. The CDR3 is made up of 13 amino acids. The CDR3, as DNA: TGCAGCGTCCGGGACAGGGGGTACAATGAGCAGTTCTTC. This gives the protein CSVRDRGYNEQFF.

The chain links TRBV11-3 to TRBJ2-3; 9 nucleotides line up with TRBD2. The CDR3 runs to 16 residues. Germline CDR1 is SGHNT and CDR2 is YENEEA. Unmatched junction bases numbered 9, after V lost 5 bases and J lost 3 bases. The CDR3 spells CASSPLPREGTDTQYF. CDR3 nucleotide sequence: TGTGCCAGCAGCCCTCTCCCGCGGGAGGGGACAGATACGCAGTATTTT.

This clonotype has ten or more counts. The CDR3 reads CASSLGLSSATNEKLFF. For the CDR3, the DNA is TGTGCCAGCAGCTTAGGGCTAAGTAGCGCGACTAATGAAAAACTGTTTTTT. V is TRBV13 and J is TRBJ1-4; the D is unclear. This CDR3 contains 17 residues. Germline V gene sequence: CDR1 PRHDT, CDR2 FYEKMQ (reference sequence). V was shortened by 0 bases and J by 2 bases, with 13 bases between the two germline ends.

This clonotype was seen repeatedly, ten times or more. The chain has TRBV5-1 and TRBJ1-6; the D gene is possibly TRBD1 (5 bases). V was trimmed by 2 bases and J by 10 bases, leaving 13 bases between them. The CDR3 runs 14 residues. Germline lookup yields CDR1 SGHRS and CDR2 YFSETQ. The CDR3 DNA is TGCGCCAGCAGCTTTGAGGGGACTAGCTCACCCCTCCACTTT. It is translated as CASSFEGTSSPLHF.

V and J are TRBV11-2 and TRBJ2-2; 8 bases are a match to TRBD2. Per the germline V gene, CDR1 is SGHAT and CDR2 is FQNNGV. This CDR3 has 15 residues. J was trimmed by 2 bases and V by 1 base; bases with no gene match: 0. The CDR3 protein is CASSLVAGNTGELFF. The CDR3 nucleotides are TGTGCCAGCAGCTTAGTAGCGGGAAACACCGGGGAGCTGTTTTTT.

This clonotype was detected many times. The CDR3 nucleotides are TGTGCCAGCAGCCCACTCGTACAGGGGTACTACAATGAGCAGTTCTTC. It yields the protein CASSPLVQGYYNEQFF. The J gene is TRBJ2-1, the V gene TRBV7-9; TRBD1 aligns across 7 bases. Losses at the gene ends were 5 bases for V and 3 bases for J; bases not matched to a gene: 10. Germline V lookup: CDR1 SEHNR, CDR2 FQNEAQ (reference sequence). This CDR3 is built from 16 residues.

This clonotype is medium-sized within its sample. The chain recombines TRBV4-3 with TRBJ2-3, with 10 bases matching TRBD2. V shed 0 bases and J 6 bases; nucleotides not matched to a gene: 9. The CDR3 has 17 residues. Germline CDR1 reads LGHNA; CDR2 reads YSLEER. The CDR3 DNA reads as TGCGCCAGCAGCCAAGATACCACTAGCGGGACGAGGGATACGCAGTATTTT. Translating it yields CASSQDTTSGTRDTQYF.

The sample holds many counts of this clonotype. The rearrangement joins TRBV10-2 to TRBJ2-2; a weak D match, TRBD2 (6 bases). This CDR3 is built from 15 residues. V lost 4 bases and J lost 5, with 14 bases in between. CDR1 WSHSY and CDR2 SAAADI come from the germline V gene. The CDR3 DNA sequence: TGCGCCAGCAGTGGGGGACTTTTGGGGACCGGGGAGCTGTTTTTT. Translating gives CASSGGLLGTGELFF.

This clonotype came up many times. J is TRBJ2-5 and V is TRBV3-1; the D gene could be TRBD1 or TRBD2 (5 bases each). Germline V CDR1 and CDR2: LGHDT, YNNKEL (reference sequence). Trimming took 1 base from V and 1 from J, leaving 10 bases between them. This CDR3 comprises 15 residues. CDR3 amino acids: CASSQGWGTQETQYF. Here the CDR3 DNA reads TGTGCCAGCAGCCAAGGATGGGGGACCCAAGAGACCCAGTACTTC.

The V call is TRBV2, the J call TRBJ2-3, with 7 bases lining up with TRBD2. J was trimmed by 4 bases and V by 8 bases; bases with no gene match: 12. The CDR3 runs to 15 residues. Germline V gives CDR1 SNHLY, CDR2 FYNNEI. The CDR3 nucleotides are TGTGCCAGCCGGCTGGAGCGGGGTAGCCCAGATACGCAGTATTTT. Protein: CASRLERGSPDTQYF. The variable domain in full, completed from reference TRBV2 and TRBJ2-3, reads EPEVTQTPSHQVTQMGQEVILRCVPISNHLYFYWYRQILGQKVEFLVSFYNNEISEKSEIFDDQFSVERPDGSNFTLKIRSTKLEDSAMYFCASRLERGSPDTQYFGPGTRLTVL.

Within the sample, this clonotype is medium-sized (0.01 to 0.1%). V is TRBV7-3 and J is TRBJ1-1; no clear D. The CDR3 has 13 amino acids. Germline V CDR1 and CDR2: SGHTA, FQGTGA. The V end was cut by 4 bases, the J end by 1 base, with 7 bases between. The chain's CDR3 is CASSSIQNTEAFF. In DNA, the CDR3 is TGTGCCAGCAGCTCGATCCAGAACACTGAAGCTTTCTTT.

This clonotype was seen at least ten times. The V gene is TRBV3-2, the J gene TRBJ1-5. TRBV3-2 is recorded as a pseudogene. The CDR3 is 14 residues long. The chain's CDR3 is CASSQGWGNQPQHF. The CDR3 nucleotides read TGTGCCAGCAGCCAGGGTTGGGGCAATCAGCCCCAGCATTTT.